This section outlines one T cell receptor (beta chain) sequence together with its context. Its antigen is undetermined. The record originates from a study of T cells in Graves' hyperthyroidism and ophthalmopathy. Background on the study: Pretreatment peripheral blood was obtained at initial diagnosis. Findings of the study overall: Most clonotypes expanded in the thyroid (above 0.001) were also present in blood.

V lost 5 bases to trimming and J lost 4 bases; unmatched junction nucleotides: 11. CDR1 and CDR2 from the germline V gene are SGHRS and YFSETQ. This CDR3 has 16 amino acids. The diagnostic basis comprised clinical symptoms, serum thyroxine and TRAb, thyroid ultrasound and orbital computed tomography. It was RNA transcripts that yielded the amplified TCR beta CDR3 regions. The HTBI primer set served for first-round RT-PCR of the TCR CDR3. TCRdb recomputed calls from the multiplex PCR reads with MiXCR, one row per CDR3 protein. This table has around 570,000 distinct CDR3 sequences, 20% appearing once. The genes are TRBV5-1 and TRBJ2-3; 9 nucleotides agree with TRBD2. The sequencing input was blood. The receptor was derived from a man aged 40-50 years with Graves' ophthalmopathy. CDR3 in DNA: TGCGCCAGCAGGGAAACTATGCGGGGGGGCGCAGATACGCAGTATTTT. This codes for CASRETMRGGADTQYF.